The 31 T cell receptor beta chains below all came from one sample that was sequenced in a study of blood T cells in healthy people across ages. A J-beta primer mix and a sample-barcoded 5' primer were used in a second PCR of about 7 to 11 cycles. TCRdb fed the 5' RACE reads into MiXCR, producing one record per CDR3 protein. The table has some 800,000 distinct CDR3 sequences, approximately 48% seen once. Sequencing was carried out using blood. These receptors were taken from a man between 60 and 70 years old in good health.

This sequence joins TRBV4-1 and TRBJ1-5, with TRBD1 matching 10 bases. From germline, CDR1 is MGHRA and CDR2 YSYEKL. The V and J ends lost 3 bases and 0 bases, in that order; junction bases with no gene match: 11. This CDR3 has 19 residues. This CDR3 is CASSQSPGTGESSNQPQHF. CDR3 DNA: TGCGCCAGCAGCCAGTCACCCGGGACAGGGGAAAGTAGCAATCAGCCCCAGCATTTT.

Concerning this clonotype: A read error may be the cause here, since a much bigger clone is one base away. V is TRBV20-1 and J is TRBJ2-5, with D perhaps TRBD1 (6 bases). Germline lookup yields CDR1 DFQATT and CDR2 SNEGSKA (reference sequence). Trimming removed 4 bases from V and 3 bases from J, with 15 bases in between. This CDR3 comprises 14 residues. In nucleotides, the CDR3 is TGCAGTGCTAACTCCGGGTCAGGGGAAGAGACCCAGTACTTC. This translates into CSANSGSGEETQYF.

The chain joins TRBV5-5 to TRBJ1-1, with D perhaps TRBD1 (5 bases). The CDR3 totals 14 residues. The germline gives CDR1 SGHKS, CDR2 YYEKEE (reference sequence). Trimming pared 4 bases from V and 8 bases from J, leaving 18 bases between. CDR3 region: CASSLQITGAEAFF. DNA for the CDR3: TGTGCCAGCAGCCTTCAGATAACAGGAGCCGAAGCTTTCTTT.

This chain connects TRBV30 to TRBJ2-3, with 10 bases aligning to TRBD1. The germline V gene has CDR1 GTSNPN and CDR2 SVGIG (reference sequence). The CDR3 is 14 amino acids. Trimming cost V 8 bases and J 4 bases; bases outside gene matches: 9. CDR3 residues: CAGEGQGKADTQYF. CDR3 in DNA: TGTGCCGGCGAGGGACAGGGGAAGGCAGATACGCAGTATTTT. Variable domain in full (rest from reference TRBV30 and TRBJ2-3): SQTIHQWPATLVQPVGSPLSLECTVEGTSNPNLYWYRQAAGRGLQLLFYSVGIGQISSEVPQNLSASRPQDRQFILSSKKLLLSDSGFYLCAGEGQGKADTQYFGPGTRLTVL.

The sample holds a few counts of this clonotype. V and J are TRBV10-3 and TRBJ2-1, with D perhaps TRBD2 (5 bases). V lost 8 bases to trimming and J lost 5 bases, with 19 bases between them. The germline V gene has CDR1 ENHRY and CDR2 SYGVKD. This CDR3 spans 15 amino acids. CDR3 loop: CAIEGNGLNNNEQFF. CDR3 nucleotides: TGTGCCATCGAGGGTAACGGCTTAAACAACAATGAGCAGTTCTTC.

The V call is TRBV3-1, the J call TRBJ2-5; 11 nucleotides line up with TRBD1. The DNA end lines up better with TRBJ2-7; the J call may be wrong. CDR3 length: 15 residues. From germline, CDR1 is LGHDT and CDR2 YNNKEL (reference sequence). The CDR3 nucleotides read TGTGCCAGCAGTGAGGGGACAGGGGGTGCCTACGAGCAGTACTTC. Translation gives CASSEGTGGAYEQYF.

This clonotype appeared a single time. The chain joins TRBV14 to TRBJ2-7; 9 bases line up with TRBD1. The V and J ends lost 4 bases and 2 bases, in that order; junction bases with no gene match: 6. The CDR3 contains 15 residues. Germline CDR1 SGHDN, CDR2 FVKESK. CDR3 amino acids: CASSRDRARAYEQYF. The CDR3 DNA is TGTGCCAGCAGCCGGGACAGGGCAAGGGCCTACGAGCAGTACTTC.

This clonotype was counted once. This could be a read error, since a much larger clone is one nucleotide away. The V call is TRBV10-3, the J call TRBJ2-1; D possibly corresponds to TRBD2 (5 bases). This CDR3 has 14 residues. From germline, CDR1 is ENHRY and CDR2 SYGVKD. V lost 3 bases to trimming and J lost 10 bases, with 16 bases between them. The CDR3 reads CAISEEGGSYEQFF. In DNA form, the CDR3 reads TGTGCCATCAGTGAAGAGGGTGGCTCCTACGAGCAGTTCTTC.

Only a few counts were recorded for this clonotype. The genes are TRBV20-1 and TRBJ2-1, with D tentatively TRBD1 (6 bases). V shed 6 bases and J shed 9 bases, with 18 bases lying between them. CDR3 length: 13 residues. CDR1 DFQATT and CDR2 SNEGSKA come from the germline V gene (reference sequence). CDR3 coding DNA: TGCAGTGCCAAAAAGGCAGGGGCGGCTGAGCAGTTCTTC. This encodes CSAKKAGAAEQFF.

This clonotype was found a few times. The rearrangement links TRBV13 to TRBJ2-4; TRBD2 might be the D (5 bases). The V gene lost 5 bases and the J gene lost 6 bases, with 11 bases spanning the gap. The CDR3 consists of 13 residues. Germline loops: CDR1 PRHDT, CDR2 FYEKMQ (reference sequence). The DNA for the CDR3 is TGTGCCAGCAGCCTGGCAGAGGGAAACATTCAGTACTTC. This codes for CASSLAEGNIQYF.

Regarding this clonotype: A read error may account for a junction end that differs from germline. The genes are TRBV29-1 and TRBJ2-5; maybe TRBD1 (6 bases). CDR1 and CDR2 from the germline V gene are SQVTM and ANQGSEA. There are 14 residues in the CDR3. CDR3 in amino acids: CGVEVWTEQETQYF. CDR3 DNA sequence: TGCGGCGTTGAAGTTTGGACAGAACAAGAGACCCAGTACTTC.

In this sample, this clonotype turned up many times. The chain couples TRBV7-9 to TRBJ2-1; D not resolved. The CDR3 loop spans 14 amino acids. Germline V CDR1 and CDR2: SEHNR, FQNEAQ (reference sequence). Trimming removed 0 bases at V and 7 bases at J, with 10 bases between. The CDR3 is CASSLASRDNEQFF. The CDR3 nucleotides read TGTGCCAGCAGCTTAGCTAGTAGGGATAATGAGCAGTTCTTC.

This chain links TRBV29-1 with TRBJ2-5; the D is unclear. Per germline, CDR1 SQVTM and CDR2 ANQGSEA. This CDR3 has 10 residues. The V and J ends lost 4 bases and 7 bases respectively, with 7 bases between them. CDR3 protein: CSVVTGTQYF. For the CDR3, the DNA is TGCAGCGTTGTAACCGGGACCCAGTACTTC.

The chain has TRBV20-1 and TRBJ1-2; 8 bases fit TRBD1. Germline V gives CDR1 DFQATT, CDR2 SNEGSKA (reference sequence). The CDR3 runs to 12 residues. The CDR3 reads CSGGQGAYGYTF. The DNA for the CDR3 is TGCAGCGGCGGACAGGGCGCCTATGGCTACACCTTC.

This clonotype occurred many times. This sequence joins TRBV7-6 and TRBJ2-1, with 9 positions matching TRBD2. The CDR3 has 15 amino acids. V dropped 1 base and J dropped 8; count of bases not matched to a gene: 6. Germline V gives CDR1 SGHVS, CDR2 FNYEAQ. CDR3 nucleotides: TGTGCCAGCAGCTTAGGCGGGGGGGCGGTCGATGAGCAGTTCTTC. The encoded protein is CASSLGGGAVDEQFF.

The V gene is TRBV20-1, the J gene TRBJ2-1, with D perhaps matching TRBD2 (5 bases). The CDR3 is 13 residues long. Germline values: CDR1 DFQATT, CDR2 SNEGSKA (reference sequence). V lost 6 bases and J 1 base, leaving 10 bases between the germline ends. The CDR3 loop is CSARDPSYNEQFF. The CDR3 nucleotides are TGCAGTGCACGGGATCCTTCCTACAATGAGCAGTTCTTC.

The CDR3 nucleotides are TGCAGTGCTAGTCCCGGGACAGGGTACCACGAGCAGTACTTC. Encoded protein: CSASPGTGYHEQYF. J is TRBJ2-7 and V is TRBV20-1; 9 bases agree with TRBD1. This CDR3 comprises 14 residues. J was trimmed by 5 bases and V by 3 bases; bases with no gene match: 8. From germline, CDR1 is DFQATT and CDR2 SNEGSKA (reference sequence).

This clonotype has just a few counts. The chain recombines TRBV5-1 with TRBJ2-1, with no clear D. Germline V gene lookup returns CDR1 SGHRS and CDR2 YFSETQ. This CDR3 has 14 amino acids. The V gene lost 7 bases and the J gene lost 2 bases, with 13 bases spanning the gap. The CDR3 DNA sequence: TGCGCCAGCTACAACAGTGGCACCTACAATGAGCAGTTCTTC. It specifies CASYNSGTYNEQFF.

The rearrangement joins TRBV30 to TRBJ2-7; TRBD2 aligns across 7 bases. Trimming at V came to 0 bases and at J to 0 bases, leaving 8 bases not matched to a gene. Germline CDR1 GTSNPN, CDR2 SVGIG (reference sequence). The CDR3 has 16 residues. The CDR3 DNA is TGTGCCTGGAGTGTCAGGGCTAGCGGACCCTCCTACGAGCAGTACTTC. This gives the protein CAWSVRASGPSYEQYF.

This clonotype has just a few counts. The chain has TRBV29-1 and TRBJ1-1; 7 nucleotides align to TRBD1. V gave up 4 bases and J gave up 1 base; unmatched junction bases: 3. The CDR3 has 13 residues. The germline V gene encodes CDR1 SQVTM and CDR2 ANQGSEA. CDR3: CSVVGQANTEAFF. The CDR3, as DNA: TGCAGCGTTGTCGGACAGGCGAACACTGAAGCTTTCTTT.

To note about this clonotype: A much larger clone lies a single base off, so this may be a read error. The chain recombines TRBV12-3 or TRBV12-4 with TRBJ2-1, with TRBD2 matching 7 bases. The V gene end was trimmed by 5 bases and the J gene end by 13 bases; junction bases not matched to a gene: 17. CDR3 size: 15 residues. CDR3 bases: TGTGCCAGCAGTACCGAAGCGGGGATACAAGAGACCCAGTTCTTC. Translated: CASSTEAGIQETQFF.

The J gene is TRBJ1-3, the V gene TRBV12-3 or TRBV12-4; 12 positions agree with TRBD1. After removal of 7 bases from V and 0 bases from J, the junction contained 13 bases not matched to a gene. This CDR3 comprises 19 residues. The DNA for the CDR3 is TGTGCCAGCACCTGGGGGGACAGGGGGCCCGAAAGCTCTGGAAACACCATATATTTT. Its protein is CASTWGDRGPESSGNTIYF.

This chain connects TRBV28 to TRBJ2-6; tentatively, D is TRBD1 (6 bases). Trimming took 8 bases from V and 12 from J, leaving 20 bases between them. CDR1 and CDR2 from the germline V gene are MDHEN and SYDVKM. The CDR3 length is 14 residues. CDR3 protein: CASRRPTGMVVLTF. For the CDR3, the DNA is TGTGCCAGCCGGCGCCCGACAGGCATGGTCGTCCTGACTTTC.

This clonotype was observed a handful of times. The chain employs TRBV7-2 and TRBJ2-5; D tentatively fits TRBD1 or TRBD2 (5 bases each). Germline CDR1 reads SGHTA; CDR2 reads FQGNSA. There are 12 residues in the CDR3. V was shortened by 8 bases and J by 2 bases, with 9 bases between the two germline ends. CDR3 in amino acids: CASGGKQETQYF. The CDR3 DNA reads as TGTGCCAGCGGGGGTAAACAAGAGACCCAGTACTTC.

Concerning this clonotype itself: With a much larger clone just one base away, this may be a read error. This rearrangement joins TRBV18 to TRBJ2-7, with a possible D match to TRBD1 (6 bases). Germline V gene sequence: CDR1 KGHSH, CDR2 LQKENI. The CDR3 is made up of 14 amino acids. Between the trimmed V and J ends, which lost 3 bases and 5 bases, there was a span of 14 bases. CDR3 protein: CASSPDSSTHEQYF. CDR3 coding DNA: TGTGCCAGCTCACCGGACAGTTCGACCCACGAGCAGTACTTC.

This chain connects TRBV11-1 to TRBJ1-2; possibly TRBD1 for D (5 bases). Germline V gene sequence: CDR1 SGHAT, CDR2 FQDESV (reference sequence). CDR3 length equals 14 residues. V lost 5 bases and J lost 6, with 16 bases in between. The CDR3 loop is CASSKGTQVNGYTF. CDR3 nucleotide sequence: TGTGCCAGCAGCAAAGGGACTCAAGTGAATGGCTACACCTTC.

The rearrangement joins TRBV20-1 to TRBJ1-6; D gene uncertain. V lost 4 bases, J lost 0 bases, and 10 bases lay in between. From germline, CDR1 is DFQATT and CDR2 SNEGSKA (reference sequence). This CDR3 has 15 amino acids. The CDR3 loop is CSATLGNSYNSPLHF. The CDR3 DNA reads TGCAGTGCTACTCTCGGGAACTCCTATAATTCACCCCTCCACTTT.

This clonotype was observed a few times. The CDR3 DNA sequence: TGCAGTGCTTCGAGTGGGCTTAATCAGCCCCAGCATTTT. Residues: CSASSGLNQPQHF. The rearrangement uses TRBV20-1 and TRBJ1-5; D remains unclear. CDR1 and CDR2 (germline): DFQATT, SNEGSKA (reference sequence). V dropped 5 bases and J dropped 4 bases, with 12 bases sitting between them. CDR3 length: 13 residues.

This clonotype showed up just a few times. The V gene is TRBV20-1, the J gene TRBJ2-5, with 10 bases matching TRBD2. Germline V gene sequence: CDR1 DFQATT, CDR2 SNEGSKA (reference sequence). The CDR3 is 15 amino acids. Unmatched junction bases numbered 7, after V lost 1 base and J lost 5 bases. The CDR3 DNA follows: TGCAGTGCTAGAGGAGCCCTAGCGGGGGTGGAGACCCAGTACTTC. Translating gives CSARGALAGVETQYF.

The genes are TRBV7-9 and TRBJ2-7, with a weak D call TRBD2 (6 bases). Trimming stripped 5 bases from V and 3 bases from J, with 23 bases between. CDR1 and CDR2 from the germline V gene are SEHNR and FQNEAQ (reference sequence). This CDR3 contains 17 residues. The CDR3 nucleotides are TGTGCCAGCAGCGCGGAGTTGAGTAGCGGAAACGTCTACGAGCAGTACTTC. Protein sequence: CASSAELSSGNVYEQYF.

The CDR3 DNA reads as TGCAGCGTTGAGGGGAATGGGGATACGCAGTATTTT. This sequence encodes CSVEGNGDTQYF. The chain combines TRBV29-1 with TRBJ2-3; D not resolved. The V gene lost 3 bases and the J gene lost 6 bases, with 10 bases spanning the gap. CDR1 is SQVTM and CDR2 is ANQGSEA in the germline V gene. The CDR3 extends over 12 amino acids.